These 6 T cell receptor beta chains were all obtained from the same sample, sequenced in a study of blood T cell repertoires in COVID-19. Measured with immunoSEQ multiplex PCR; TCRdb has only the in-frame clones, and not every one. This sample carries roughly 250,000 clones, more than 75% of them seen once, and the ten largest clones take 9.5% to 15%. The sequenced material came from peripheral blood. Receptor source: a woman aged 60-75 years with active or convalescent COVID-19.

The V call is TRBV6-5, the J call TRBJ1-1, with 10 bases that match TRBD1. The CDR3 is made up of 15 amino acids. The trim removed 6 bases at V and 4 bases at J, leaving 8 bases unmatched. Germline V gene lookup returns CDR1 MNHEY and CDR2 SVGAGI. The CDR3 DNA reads TGTGCCAGCAGACGAGGGGACAGGGGAGGCACTGAAGCTTTCTTT. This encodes CASRRGDRGGTEAFF.

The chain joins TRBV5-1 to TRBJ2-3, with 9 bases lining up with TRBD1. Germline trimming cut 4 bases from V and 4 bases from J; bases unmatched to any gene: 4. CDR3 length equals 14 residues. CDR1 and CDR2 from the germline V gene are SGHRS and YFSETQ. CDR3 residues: CASSGGQGADTQYF. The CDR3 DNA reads TGCGCCAGCAGCGGGGGACAGGGTGCAGATACGCAGTATTTT. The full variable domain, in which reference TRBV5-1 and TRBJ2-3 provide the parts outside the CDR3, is KAGVTQTPRYLIKTRGQQVTLSCSPISGHRSVSWYQQTPGQGLQFLFEYFSETQRNKGNFPGRFSGRQFSNSRSEMNVSTLELGDSALYLCASSGGQGADTQYFGPGTRLTVL.

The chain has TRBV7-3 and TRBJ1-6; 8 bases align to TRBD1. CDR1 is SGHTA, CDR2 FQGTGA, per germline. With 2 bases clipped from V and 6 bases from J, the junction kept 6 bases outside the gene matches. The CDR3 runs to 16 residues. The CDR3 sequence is CASSLQTGAGNSPLHF. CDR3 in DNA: TGTGCCAGCAGCTTACAGACAGGGGCTGGTAATTCACCCCTCCACTTT.

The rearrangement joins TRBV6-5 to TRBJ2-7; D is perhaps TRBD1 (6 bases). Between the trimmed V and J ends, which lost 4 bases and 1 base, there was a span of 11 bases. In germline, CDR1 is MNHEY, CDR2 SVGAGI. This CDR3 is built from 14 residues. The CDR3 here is CASSLSQGSYEQYF. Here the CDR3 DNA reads TGTGCCAGCAGTTTATCTCAGGGGTCCTACGAGCAGTACTTC.

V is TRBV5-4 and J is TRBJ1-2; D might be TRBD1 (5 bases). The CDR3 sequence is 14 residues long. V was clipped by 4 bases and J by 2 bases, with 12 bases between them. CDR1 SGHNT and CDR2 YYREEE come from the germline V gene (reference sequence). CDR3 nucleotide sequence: TGTGCCAGCAGCCCCGGAGGGGCGAACTATGGCTACACCTTC. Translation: CASSPGGANYGYTF.

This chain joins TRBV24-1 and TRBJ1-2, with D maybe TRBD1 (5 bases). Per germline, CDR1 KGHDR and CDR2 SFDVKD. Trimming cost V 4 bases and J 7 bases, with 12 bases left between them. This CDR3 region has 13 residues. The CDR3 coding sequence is TGTGCCACCAGTGAGAGACAGTGGTCTGGCTACACCTTC. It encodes CATSERQWSGYTF.